The next 17 T cell receptor beta chains were all read from a single sample in a study of cytomegalovirus exposure and HLA in healthy donors. Primers for the PCR totalled 60 Vbeta and 13 Jbeta. Here immunoSEQ multiplex PCR was the method, and the copy in TCRdb shows in-frame clones only, minus some. Of about 88,000 clones listed, approximately 79% are singletons. The sample consisted of PBMCs. All receptors come from a man aged 30-40 years in good health and CMV-seronegative.

The rearrangement joins TRBV30 to TRBJ2-7; D uncertain. This CDR3 has 13 amino acids. V lost 7 bases, J lost 3 bases, and 16 bases lay in between. Germline V gene data show CDR1 as GTSNPN and CDR2 as SVGIG (reference sequence). The CDR3 reads CAFRRASGYEQYF. The CDR3 DNA reads TGTGCCTTCCGCCGTGCCAGTGGCTACGAGCAGTACTTC.

The chain uses TRBV19 and TRBJ1-1, with D tentatively TRBD1 (5 bases). The germline V gene has CDR1 LNHDA and CDR2 SQIVND (reference sequence). The CDR3 is 13 residues long. V lost 11 bases and J 3 bases, leaving 16 bases between the germline ends. CDR3 DNA sequence: TGTGCCTCTCGTTTAGGGGCAGACACTGAAGCTTTCTTT. It codes for CASRLGADTEAFF. The full variable domain, rest sourced from reference TRBV19 and TRBJ1-1, is DGGITQSPKYLFRKEGQNVTLSCEQNLNHDAMYWYRQDPGQGLRLIYYSQIVNDFQKGDIAEGYSVSREKKESFPLTVTSAQKNPTAFYLCASRLGADTEAFFGQGTRLTVV.

The rearrangement joins TRBV7-2 to TRBJ1-3; possibly TRBD1 for D (5 bases). Germline CDR1 and CDR2: SGHTA and FQGNSA. Trimming cost V 0 bases and J 2 bases, with 8 bases left between them. This CDR3 has 15 amino acids. CDR3 amino acids: CASSLAGRAGNTIYF. DNA for the CDR3: TGTGCCAGCAGCTTAGCCGGCAGGGCTGGAAACACCATATATTTT.

In this sample, this clone turned up a few times. The chain links TRBV5-1 to TRBJ1-4; TRBD1 matches 12 bases. J lost 10 bases, V lost 4 bases, and 5 bases had no gene match. The CDR3 is 14 residues long. Germline CDR1 and CDR2: SGHRS and YFSETQ. Here the CDR3 DNA reads TGCGCCAGCAGCCCCGGGACAGGGGGCGGAAAACTGTTTTTT. It is translated as CASSPGTGGGKLFF.

In its sample, this clone was seen once. This sequence joins TRBV21-1 and TRBJ1-2; TRBD1, the D gene given by the table, was not confirmed from the DNA. TRBV21-1 is an annotated pseudogene. The CDR3 consists of 10 residues. The CDR3: CAIQIYGYTF. The CDR3 nucleotides read TGTGCCATCCAGATATATGGCTACACCTTC.

J is TRBJ2-3 and V is TRBV5-1; TRBD2 agrees at 7 bases. V was pared by 2 bases and J by 2 bases, with 5 bases of the junction left unmatched. The CDR3 is 15 amino acids. The germline CDR1 and CDR2 sequences are SGHRS and YFSETQ. This chain's CDR3 is CASSLRGVSTDTQYF. The CDR3 DNA follows: TGCGCCAGCAGCTTACGGGGGGTCTCCACAGATACGCAGTATTTT. The full variable domain, its missing parts supplied by reference TRBV5-1 and TRBJ2-3, is KAGVTQTPRYLIKTRGQQVTLSCSPISGHRSVSWYQQTPGQGLQFLFEYFSETQRNKGNFPGRFSGRQFSNSRSEMNVSTLELGDSALYLCASSLRGVSTDTQYFGPGTRLTVL.

There are a few counts of this clone. The chain recombines TRBV9 with TRBJ2-3, with 7 bases that match TRBD2. This CDR3 is built from 13 residues. In germline, CDR1 is SGDLS, CDR2 YYNGEE. Losses at the gene ends were 0 bases for V and 9 bases for J; bases not matched to a gene: 4. In DNA form, the CDR3 reads TGTGCCAGCAGCGTAGCCATAGCGGGCACGCAGTATTTT. Residues: CASSVAIAGTQYF. The full variable domain, rest sourced from reference TRBV9 and TRBJ2-3, is DSGVTQTPKHLITATGQRVTLRCSPRSGDLSVYWYQQSLDQGLQFLIQYYNGEERAKGNILERFSAQQFPDLHSELNLSSLELGDSALYFCASSVAIAGTQYFGPGTRLTVL.

The chain carries TRBV11-2 and TRBJ1-6, with D possibly being TRBD1 (5 bases). This CDR3 has 17 amino acids. Trimming removed 4 bases from V and 4 bases from J, with 17 bases in between. Germline V lookup: CDR1 SGHAT, CDR2 FQNNGV. The CDR3: CASSSDTPGFYNSPLHF. The DNA of the CDR3 is TGTGCCAGCAGCTCGGACACACCCGGCTTTTATAATTCACCCCTCCACTTT.

The gene calls are TRBV6-1 and TRBJ1-1; D unclear. Germline lookup yields CDR1 MNHNS and CDR2 SASEGT. CDR3 size: 14 residues. The V gene lost 4 bases and the J gene lost 7 bases, with 16 bases spanning the gap. The CDR3 coding sequence is TGTGCCAGCAGTGGAGGGCAGGCGGTTATTGAAGCTTTCTTT. Translation: CASSGGQAVIEAFF.

The V and J genes are TRBV28 and TRBJ1-5; tentatively, D is TRBD1 (6 bases). V was pared by 3 bases and J by 7 bases, with 13 bases between. Germline V gene lookup returns CDR1 MDHEN and CDR2 SYDVKM. CDR3 length equals 14 residues. The chain's CDR3 is CASSFRGQGQPQHF. The CDR3, as DNA: TGTGCCAGCAGTTTCAGGGGTCAGGGCCAGCCCCAGCATTTT.

The J gene is TRBJ2-1, the V gene TRBV6-1; D may be TRBD2 (7 bases). Trimming cost V 6 bases and J 8 bases, with 20 bases left between them. Germline CDR1 is MNHNS and CDR2 is SASEGT. The CDR3 is 15 amino acids. The CDR3 region has the DNA TGTGCCAGCAGAATATTGGGGGGGGCTGGCGATGAGCAGTTCTTC. Its translation: CASRILGGAGDEQFF.

The V call is TRBV9, the J call TRBJ2-3; D gene uncertain. Looked up from germline, CDR1 is SGDLS and CDR2 is YYNGEE. Trimming cost V 2 bases and J 2 bases, with 6 bases left between them. CDR3 length equals 13 residues. The CDR3 region is CASSVQITDTQYF. The CDR3 bases are TGTGCCAGCAGCGTTCAGATCACAGATACGCAGTATTTT.

The chain carries TRBV28 and TRBJ2-7, with 12 bases that match TRBD2. Germline-derived CDR1 and CDR2 are MDHEN and SYDVKM. Germline trimming cut 6 bases from V and 1 base from J; bases unmatched to any gene: 10. There are 17 residues in the CDR3. CDR3 region: CASSNGMTSGGSYEQYF. The DNA for the CDR3 is TGTGCCAGCAGCAATGGGATGACTAGCGGGGGATCCTACGAGCAGTACTTC.

This clone was found once. V and J are TRBV2 and TRBJ2-2, with 15 bases lining up with TRBD2. V was pared by 6 bases and J by 1 base, with 9 bases of the junction left unmatched. CDR3 length equals 19 residues. CDR1 is SNHLY and CDR2 is FYNNEI in the germline V gene. The CDR3 DNA reads as TGTGCCAGCAGGATGGGACTAGCGGGGGGTTCTTTGAACACCGGGGAGCTGTTTTTT. Translation: CASRMGLAGGSLNTGELFF.

In DNA form, the CDR3 reads TGTGCCAGCAGCCTGGATGGACAGGTCGCAACTAATGAAAAACTGTTTTTT. It translates to CASSLDGQVATNEKLFF. The chain has TRBV5-5 and TRBJ1-4; 7 bases are shared with TRBD1. The CDR3 runs 17 residues. CDR1 is SGHKS and CDR2 is YYEKEE in the germline V gene (reference sequence). With 4 bases clipped from V and 0 bases from J, the junction kept 9 bases outside the gene matches.

The chain links TRBV5-1 to TRBJ1-3, with TRBD1 as a possible D gene (5 bases). The CDR3 spans 14 residues. Germline V lookup: CDR1 SGHRS, CDR2 YFSETQ. V was clipped by 4 bases and J by 1 base, with 9 bases between them. The CDR3 sequence: CASSNAGSGNTIYF. CDR3 coding DNA: TGCGCCAGCAGCAATGCAGGGTCTGGAAACACCATATATTTT.

The chain combines TRBV18 with TRBJ1-5; a possible D gene is TRBD1 (6 bases). The CDR3 spans 17 residues. The V end lost 3 bases, the J end lost 4 bases, and 19 bases lay between the germline ends. Germline V lookup: CDR1 KGHSH, CDR2 LQKENI. The CDR3 loop is CASSPEQTGLGNQPQHF. CDR3 sequence (DNA): TGTGCCAGCTCACCGGAACAAACAGGGTTGGGAAATCAGCCCCAGCATTTT.